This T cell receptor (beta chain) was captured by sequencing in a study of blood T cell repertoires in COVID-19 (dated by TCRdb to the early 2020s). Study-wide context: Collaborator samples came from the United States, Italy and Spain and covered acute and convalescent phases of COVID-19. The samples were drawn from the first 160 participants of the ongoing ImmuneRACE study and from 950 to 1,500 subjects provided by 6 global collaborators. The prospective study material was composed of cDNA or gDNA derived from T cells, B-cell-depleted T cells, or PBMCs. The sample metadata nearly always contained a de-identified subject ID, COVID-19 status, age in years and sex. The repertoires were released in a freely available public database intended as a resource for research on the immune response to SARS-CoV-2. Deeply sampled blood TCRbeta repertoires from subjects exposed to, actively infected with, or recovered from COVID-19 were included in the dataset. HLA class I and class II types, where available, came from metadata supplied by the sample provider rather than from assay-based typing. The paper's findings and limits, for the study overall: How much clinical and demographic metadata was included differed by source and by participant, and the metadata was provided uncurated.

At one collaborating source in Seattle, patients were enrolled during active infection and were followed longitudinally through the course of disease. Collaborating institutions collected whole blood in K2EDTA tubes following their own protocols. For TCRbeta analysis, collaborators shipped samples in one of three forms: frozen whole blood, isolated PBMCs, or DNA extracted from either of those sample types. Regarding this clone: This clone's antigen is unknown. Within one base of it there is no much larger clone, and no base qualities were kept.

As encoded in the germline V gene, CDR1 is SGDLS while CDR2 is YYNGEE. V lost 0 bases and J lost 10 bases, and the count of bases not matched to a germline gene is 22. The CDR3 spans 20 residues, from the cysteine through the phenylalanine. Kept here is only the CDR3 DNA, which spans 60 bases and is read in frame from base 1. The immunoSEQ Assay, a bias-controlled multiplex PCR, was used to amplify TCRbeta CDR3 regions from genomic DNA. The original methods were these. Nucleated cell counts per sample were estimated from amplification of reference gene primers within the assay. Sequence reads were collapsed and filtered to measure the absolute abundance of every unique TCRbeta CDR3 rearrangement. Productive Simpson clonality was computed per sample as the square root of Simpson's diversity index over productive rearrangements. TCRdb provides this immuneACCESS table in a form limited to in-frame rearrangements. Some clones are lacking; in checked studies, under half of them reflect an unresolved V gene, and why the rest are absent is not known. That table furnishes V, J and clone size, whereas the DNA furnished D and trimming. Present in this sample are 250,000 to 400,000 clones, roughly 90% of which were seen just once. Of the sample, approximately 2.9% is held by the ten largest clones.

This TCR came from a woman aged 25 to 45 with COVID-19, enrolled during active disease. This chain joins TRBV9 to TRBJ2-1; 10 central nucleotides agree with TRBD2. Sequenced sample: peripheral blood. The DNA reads TGTGCCAGCAGCGTAGCTGTAGCGGGAGGCCCCGGCGGGGTGTTCGCGGAGCAGTTCTTC. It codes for CASSVAVAGGPGGVFAEQFF.